Presented here are 3 T cell receptor beta chains from one specimen sequenced in a study of blood T cells in healthy people across ages. A J-beta primer mix and a sample-barcoded 5' primer were used in a second PCR of about 7 to 12 cycles. One entry per CDR3 protein results from TCRdb running MiXCR on the 5' RACE reads. This table holds 1.8 million or so distinct CDR3 sequences, roughly two fifths found once. The specimen sequenced was blood. These receptors were obtained from a human donor in good health.

This clonotype is a singleton in its sample. The chain recombines TRBV2 with TRBJ1-2, with 8 bases identical to TRBD1. Trimming at V came to 4 bases and at J to 8 bases, leaving 12 bases not matched to a gene. CDR3 size: 15 residues. Germline V gives CDR1 SNHLY, CDR2 FYNNEI. This CDR3 is CASSALAGGAEGYTF. For the CDR3, the DNA is TGTGCCAGCAGTGCGTTGGCAGGGGGCGCGGAAGGCTACACCTTC.

This clonotype has more than one count but fewer than ten. V gene TRBV7-8 combines with J gene TRBJ2-6; D remains unclear. CDR3 length: 15 residues. V lost 4 bases to trimming and J lost 4 bases, with 11 bases between them. Looked up from germline, CDR1 is SGHVS and CDR2 is FQNEAQ. For the CDR3, the DNA is TGTGCCAGCAGCTGGGCTGGACGAGGGGCCAACGTCCTGACTTTC. Translation: CASSWAGRGANVLTF.

The chain employs TRBV4-3 and TRBJ2-3; D may be TRBD2 (7 bases). The CDR3 is 17 residues long. Germline V gene lookup returns CDR1 LGHNA and CDR2 YSLEER. V was trimmed by 2 bases and J by 4 bases, leaving 19 bases between them. CDR3 nucleotides: TGCGCCAGCAGCCAATATAGGGGGGGGTCCCCTGCAGATACGCAGTATTTT. Its translation is CASSQYRGGSPADTQYF.